This T cell receptor (beta chain) was recovered during a study of a mutant IDH1 vaccine in newly diagnosed glioma. This CDR3 region has 12 residues. In germline, CDR1 is MDHEN, CDR2 SYDVKM. Trimming pared 2 bases from V and 7 bases from J, leaving 5 bases between. The table came from immunoSEQ multiplex PCR; TCRdb's copy has only in-frame clones and leaves some out. The data contain about 34,000 clones, around nine tenths of them singletons. Noted time point: week 47, end of study. A single vaccine dose contained 300 ug of mutant IDH1 20-mer peptide, and topical imiquimod was used with it. This clone appeared a single time. Its antigen is unknown.

The clonotype comes from a woman under 40 with glioma. The chain uses TRBV28 and TRBJ1-4; D remains unclear. Source: PBMCs, taken from a glioma patient whose treatment included an IDH1 peptide vaccine. DNA for the CDR3: TGTGCCAGCAGTTTAAGGAGTGAAAAACTGTTTTTT. This codes for CASSLRSEKLFF.